The 3 T cell receptor beta chains in this list originate from one sample, sequenced in a study of blood T cell repertoires in COVID-19. Sequencing used immunoSEQ multiplex PCR; TCRdb keeps in-frame clones, though not all of them. In the table there are around 86,000 clones, over 75% of which are singletons. Sequenced material: peripheral blood. These receptors all stem from a human donor in a cohort sampled during active COVID-19.

The V call is TRBV30, the J call TRBJ2-3, with 13 positions matching TRBD2. The CDR3 runs to 16 residues. CDR1 GTSNPN and CDR2 SVGIG come from the germline V gene (reference sequence). V shed 3 bases, J shed 0 bases, and the junction held 3 bases outside the gene matches. CDR3 residues: CAWRGLAGHSTDTQYF. The CDR3 DNA is TGTGCCTGGAGGGGACTAGCGGGACACAGCACAGATACGCAGTATTTT.

The gene calls are TRBV3-1 (or the pseudogene TRBV3-2) and TRBJ2-5; TRBD1 aligns across 9 bases. V dropped 4 bases and J dropped 4; count of bases not matched to a gene: 4. Germline V lookup: CDR1 LGHDT, CDR2 YNNKEL (reference sequence). This CDR3 contains 14 residues. The CDR3 bases are TGTGCCAGCAGCCCCGGGACAGGGAGAGAGACCCAGTACTTC. Translation: CASSPGTGRETQYF.

This clone was picked up one time. This rearrangement joins TRBV28 to TRBJ2-1; 9 nucleotides align to TRBD2. There are 17 residues in the CDR3. V shed 6 bases and J 9 bases; nucleotides not matched to a gene: 18. Germline V gene lookup returns CDR1 MDHEN and CDR2 SYDVKM. CDR3 coding DNA: TGTGCCAGCAGCTCCCCAGGCGGGAGGGGATTATCCAGTGAGCAGTTCTTC. This translates into CASSSPGGRGLSSEQFF.